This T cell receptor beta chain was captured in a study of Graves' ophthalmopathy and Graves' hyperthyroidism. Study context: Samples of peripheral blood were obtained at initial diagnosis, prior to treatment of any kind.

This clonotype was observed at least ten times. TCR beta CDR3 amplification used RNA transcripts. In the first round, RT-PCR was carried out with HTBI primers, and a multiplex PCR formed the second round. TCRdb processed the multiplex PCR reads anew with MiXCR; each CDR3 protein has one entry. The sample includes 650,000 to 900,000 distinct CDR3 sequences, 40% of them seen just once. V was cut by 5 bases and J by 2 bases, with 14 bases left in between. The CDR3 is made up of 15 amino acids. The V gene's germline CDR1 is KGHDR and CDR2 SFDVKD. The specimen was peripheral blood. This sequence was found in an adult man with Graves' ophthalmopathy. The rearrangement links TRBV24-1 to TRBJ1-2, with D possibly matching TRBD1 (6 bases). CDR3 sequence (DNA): TGTGCCACCAGTGGTCGGGTCGGACAGAACTATGGCTACACCTTC. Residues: CATSGRVGQNYGYTF.